These T cell receptor beta chains were read from a single sample in a study of cytomegalovirus exposure and HLA in healthy donors. Using immunoSEQ multiplex PCR, the repertoire was profiled, and TCRdb retains in-frame clones only, with some absent. The sample holds 150,000 to 200,000 clones, about 9% seen once. The sequenced sample consisted of PBMCs. These receptors originate from a woman aged 30 to 39 in good health and CMV-seropositive. CDR3s include the opening cysteine and the closing phenylalanine or tryptophan. Each record gives: V gene, clone size, CDR3 length, D gene, J gene, CDR3 DNA, CDR3 protein. The D gene is left open where the match is weak. Clone sizes are given selectively: once, few, many, or a class where the clone is expanded.

TRBV28	few	14	NA	TRBJ1-1	TGTGCCAGCAGTTTGAGAGACAGGATTTCTGAAGCTTTCTTT	CASSLRDRISEAFF
TRBV6-1	NA	15	NA	TRBJ2-7	TGTGCCAGCAGTGAACCGCCCGGACTAACCTACGAGCAGTACTTC	CASSEPPGLTYEQYF
TRBV5-1	NA	16	NA	TRBJ1-2	TGCGCCAGCAGCTTAGGGGCAGCGTCACGGGACTATGGCTACACCTTC	CASSLGAASRDYGYTF
TRBV30	NA	14	NA	TRBJ1-5	TGTGCCTGGAGTGTAGGGGGTCGTGAGCAGCCCCAGCATTTT	CAWSVGGREQPQHF
TRBV2	NA	14	TRBD2	TRBJ2-3	TGTGCCAGCTCCCTACTAGCGGGAGCAGATACGCAGTATTTT	CASSLLAGADTQYF
TRBV5-4	NA	13	NA	TRBJ1-2	TGTGCCTGGGAGGGGATTGGTGGCTATGGCTACACCTTC	CAWEGIGGYGYTF
TRBV6-5	few	14	NA	TRBJ1-1	TGTGCCAGCAGGAGAACTCAAAAGAACACTGAAGCTTTCTTT	CASRRTQKNTEAFF
TRBV7-4	few	14	NA	TRBJ2-7	TGTGCCAGCAGCTTAGAAAGGCTGGGGCTCGAGCAGTACTTC	CASSLERLGLEQYF
TRBV5-5	few	15	NA	TRBJ2-1	TGTGCCAGCAGCTTGGAAGGGGGCTCCTACAATGAGCAGTTCTTC	CASSLEGGSYNEQFF
TRBV12-5	NA	14	NA	TRBJ1-5	TGTGCTAGTGGCAGAGGAAATAGCAATCAGCCCCAGCATTTT	CASGRGNSNQPQHF
TRBV5-1	NA	14	TRBD2	TRBJ2-5	TGCGCCAGCAGCCCGGGACTAGCGGTAGAGACCCAGTACTTC	CASSPGLAVETQYF
TRBV7-9	NA	14	NA	TRBJ2-7	TGTGCCAGCAGCTTAGGCGGTAATTCCTACGAGCAGTACTTC	CASSLGGNSYEQYF
TRBV7-8	few	16	TRBD1	TRBJ1-5	TGTGCCAGCAGCCCCTGGACAGGGGCAATAGGTCAGCCCCAGCATTTT	CASSPWTGAIGQPQHF
TRBV27	few	13	NA	TRBJ2-7	TGTGCCAGCAGCGCAGGTAGCTCCTACGAGCAGTACTTC	CASSAGSSYEQYF
TRBV2	few	13	NA	TRBJ2-1	TGTGCCAGCATGCGGCAGACCTACAATGAGCAGTTCTTC	CASMRQTYNEQFF
TRBV5-1	few	14	NA	TRBJ2-3	TGCGCCAGCAGCCCCCGGGGGGCTACAGATACGCAGTATTTT	CASSPRGATDTQYF
TRBV2	few	13	NA	TRBJ2-3	TGTGCCCAGCGAGTTTCAGACACAGATACGCAGTATTTT	CAQRVSDTDTQYF
TRBV5-1	few	17	TRBD1	TRBJ2-6	TGCGCCAGCACCCTGGGGACAGGGCTTGCTGGGGCCAACGTCCTGACTTTC	CASTLGTGLAGANVLTF
TRBV19	few	14	NA	TRBJ2-2	TGTGCCAGTAGTATCTGGGGCGCAGCCGGGGAGCTGTTTTTT	CASSIWGAAGELFF
TRBV23-1	NA	13	NA	TRBJ2-2	TGCGCCAGCAGGGACACGAACACCGGGGAGCTGTTTTTT	CASRDTNTGELFF
TRBV5-1	few	15	NA	TRBJ2-6	TGCGCCAGCAGCTACACAACCTCTGGGGCCAACGTCCTGACTTTC	CASSYTTSGANVLTF
TRBV4-1	few	15	NA	TRBJ2-5	TGCGCCAGCAGACAAGTGGGGCTTGAAGTAGAGACCCAGTACTTC	CASRQVGLEVETQYF
TRBV5-1	once	16	NA	TRBJ2-1	TGCGCCAGCAGCTCCGATAACAGGGTATTCCACAATGAGCAGTTCTTC	CASSSDNRVFHNEQFF
TRBV4-1	NA	16	NA	TRBJ1-5	TGCGCCAGCAGCCAAGATCCCAGGAATAGCAATCAGCCCCAGCATTTT	CASSQDPRNSNQPQHF
TRBV4-1	NA	13	TRBD1	TRBJ1-4	TGCGCCAGCAGGATAACAGGGGTTGGAAAACTGTTTTTT	CASRITGVGKLFF
TRBV5-6	few	13	NA	TRBJ1-2	TGTGCCAGCAGCTTGGACAGAACGGGGGGCTACACCTTC	CASSLDRTGGYTF
TRBV6-1	few	15	TRBD2	TRBJ2-5	TGTGCCAGCAAGGATCAGGCGGGGGGGGGAGAGACCCAGTACTTC	CASKDQAGGGETQYF
TRBV5-4	NA	13	NA	TRBJ2-7	TGTGCCAGCAGCTTGGAGCAAGCCTACGAGCAGTACTTC	CASSLEQAYEQYF
TRBV14	NA	15	NA	TRBJ2-7	TGTGCCAGCAGCCAAGTCCCTCTTATGAACTGGGAGCAGTACTTC	CASSQVPLMNWEQYF
TRBV6-1	NA	13	TRBD2	TRBJ2-1	TGTGCCAGCACCTATACAAGGGAGGGGGAGCAGTTCTTC	CASTYTREGEQFF
TRBV2	few	13	TRBD1	TRBJ2-7	TGTGCCAGCAGTGAGGACAGGGTCTACGAGCAGTACTTC	CASSEDRVYEQYF
TRBV27	NA	15	NA	TRBJ1-2	TGTGCCAGCAGTTCCCGAGCAGGGACTAACTATGGCTACACCTTC	CASSSRAGTNYGYTF
TRBV14	NA	16	TRBD1	TRBJ1-2	TGTGCCAGCAGCCTCGGGACAGGGGCAATTTCCTATGGCTACACCTTC	CASSLGTGAISYGYTF
TRBV5-1	few	15	TRBD2	TRBJ2-1	TGCGCCAGCAGCCCCACTAGCGGGATGGGCAATGAGCAGTTCTTC	CASSPTSGMGNEQFF
TRBV29-1	few	12	NA	TRBJ1-1	TGCAGCGTTGCCAGGGGTTCCACTGAAGCTTTCTTT	CSVARGSTEAFF
TRBV6-5	NA	15	NA	TRBJ1-5	TGTGCCAGCAGGACCCAGGGAGGGGGAAATCAGCCCCAGCATTTT	CASRTQGGGNQPQHF
TRBV7-9	NA	14	NA	TRBJ1-1	TGTGCCAGCAGCTTAGGGAGTGGGGGGACTGAAGCTTTCTTT	CASSLGSGGTEAFF
TRBV2	NA	15	TRBD1	TRBJ2-7	TGTGCCAGCAGTGAGCTGGGACAGGGGGAGGGCGAGCAGTACTTC	CASSELGQGEGEQYF
TRBV27	few	15	TRBD1	TRBJ1-2	TGTGCCAGCAGGAATGCGGGACAGGGCGGATATGGCTACACCTTC	CASRNAGQGGYGYTF
TRBV11-2	NA	13	NA	TRBJ1-1	TGTGCCAGCAGCTTAGGATCGGTCACTGAAGCTTTCTTT	CASSLGSVTEAFF
TRBV19	few	17	TRBD1	TRBJ2-2	TGTGCCAGTAGTTCCCTCCGGGACAGGGGGAAGGCCGGGGAGCTGTTTTTT	CASSSLRDRGKAGELFF
TRBV4-2	few	16	TRBD2	TRBJ2-7	TGTGCCAGCAGCCAAGACGGGCTAGCGGGAACCTACGAGCAGTACTTC	CASSQDGLAGTYEQYF
TRBV29-1	few	14	NA	TRBJ2-5	TGCAGCGTTGATGTTGGAGGGTCAGTGGAGACCCAGTACTTC	CSVDVGGSVETQYF
TRBV4-1	few	15	NA	TRBJ2-7	TGCGCCAGCAGCCTCGCGCAGGGGTACTCCTACGAGCAGTACTTC	CASSLAQGYSYEQYF
TRBV6-6	NA	12	NA	TRBJ2-7	TGTGCCAGCAGTTACTCGAGGAACGAGCAGTACTTC	CASSYSRNEQYF
TRBV21-1	NA	14	NA	TRBJ1-2	TGTGCCAGCAGCAAACCCGGACAGGGGTATGGCTACACCTTC	CASSKPGQGYGYTF
TRBV6-1	NA	15	TRBD1	TRBJ1-5	TGTGCCAGCAGCCCACAGGGGATTGGTAATCAGCCCCAGCATTTT	CASSPQGIGNQPQHF
TRBV7-2	NA	14	NA	TRBJ2-3	TGTGCCAGCGGAGGGATGTCCTCCACAGATACGCAGTATTTT	CASGGMSSTDTQYF
TRBV9	NA	15	TRBD2	TRBJ2-1	TGTGCCAGCAGCGCAGGGACTAGCGGATACAATGAGCAGTTCTTC	CASSAGTSGYNEQFF
TRBV7-9	few	14	NA	TRBJ2-5	TGTGCCAGCAGCTTAGGTAACGGGAAGGAGACCCAGTACTTC	CASSLGNGKETQYF
TRBV6-5	NA	14	NA	TRBJ2-7	TGTGCCAGCAGTTACTCCCTAGGGGCCTCCGAGCAGTACTTC	CASSYSLGASEQYF
TRBV18	NA	14	NA	TRBJ1-1	TGTGCCAGCTCACCGCAGGGTGGTGGCACTGAAGCTTTCTTT	CASSPQGGGTEAFF
TRBV5-1	NA	15	NA	TRBJ1-1	TGCGCCAGCAGCCCTACCTTGGGGGCGCGAACTGAAGCTTTCTTT	CASSPTLGARTEAFF
TRBV18	few	15	NA	TRBJ2-5	TGTGCCAGCTCACCACTGATGGGCGACCAAGAGACCCAGTACTTC	CASSPLMGDQETQYF